This T cell receptor (beta chain) was sequenced for a study of brain T cells in children with intractable seizures. General observations from the study: Patients' HCMV serostatus was unknown; virus specificity rests on CDR3 similarity alone.

Indicated time point: blood from clinic visit 5 months post-surgery; TSC patient then seizure free. Sequencing used immunoSEQ multiplex PCR; TCRdb keeps in-frame clones, though not all of them. The table records a few hundred thousand clones, approximately 93% of them present only once. This clone was found once. The antigen remains undetermined. Looked up from germline, CDR1 is SGHTA and CDR2 is FQGNSA. Trimming pared 1 base from V and 2 bases from J, leaving 11 bases between. The CDR3 spans 15 residues. The source material was peripheral blood, sampled approximately 5 months after surgery. This receptor was taken from a boy in the first two years of life with tuberous sclerosis and intractable seizures. The V gene is TRBV7-2, the J gene TRBJ1-1; D is undetermined. CDR3 sequence: CASSLGGGRNTEAFF. DNA for the CDR3: TGTGCCAGCAGCTTAGGCGGAGGGCGAAACACTGAAGCTTTCTTT.